The 32 T cell receptor beta chains below all came from one sample that was sequenced in a study of CD8 T cells in ankylosing spondylitis. TCRdb re-derived calls from the 5' RACE reads in MiXCR, one entry per CDR3 protein. The sample shows 180,000 or so distinct CDR3 sequences, roughly 11% of them seen only once. Sequenced sample: blood, either unsorted or a sorted T cell fraction (not recorded which). These receptors originate from a male donor with ankylosing spondylitis or in good health (not recorded which).

This clonotype was detected many times. The rearrangement links TRBV12-3 or TRBV12-4 to TRBJ2-1, with 11 bases that match TRBD2. The trim removed 7 bases at V and 4 bases at J, leaving 6 bases unmatched. This CDR3 is 15 amino acids long. The chain's CDR3 is CASTHGLAGYNEQFF. The CDR3 DNA follows: TGTGCCAGCACCCATGGACTAGCGGGTTACAATGAGCAGTTCTTC.

This clonotype was recorded a few times. The chain is built from TRBV7-9 and TRBJ1-1, with D unresolved. This CDR3 has 14 amino acids. V lost 5 bases and J lost 6, with 16 bases in between. Per the germline V gene, CDR1 is SEHNR and CDR2 is FQNEAQ (reference sequence). The CDR3 region is CASSLSFSRSEAFF. CDR3 nucleotide sequence: TGTGCCAGCAGCCTGTCTTTCTCCCGGTCTGAAGCTTTCTTT. Based on the CDR3 plus reference TRBV7-9 and TRBJ1-1, the full variable domain is DTGVSQNPRHKITKRGQNVTFRCDPISEHNRLYWYRQTLGQGPEFLTYFQNEAQLEKSRLLSDRFSAERPKGSFSTLEIQRTEQGDSAMYLCASSLSFSRSEAFFGQGTRLTVV.

The chain's CDR3 is CATSDPGQGAIESTGELFF. The DNA for the CDR3 is TGTGCCACCAGTGATCCGGGACAGGGGGCAATTGAGTCCACCGGGGAGCTGTTTTTT. V is TRBV24-1 and J is TRBJ2-2; TRBD1 agrees at 12 bases. The CDR3 extends over 19 amino acids. CDR1 is KGHDR and CDR2 is SFDVKD in the germline V gene. With 3 bases clipped from V and 4 bases from J, the junction kept 11 bases outside the gene matches.

This clonotype was picked up a small number of times. The chain employs TRBV6-2 or TRBV6-3 and TRBJ2-6, with D maybe TRBD1 (6 bases). From germline, CDR1 is MNHEY and CDR2 SVGEGT. Trimming cost V 5 bases and J 1 base, with 21 bases left between them. The CDR3 runs 19 residues. The CDR3 is CASSRHRPGQGSGANVLTF. The CDR3 DNA reads as TGTGCCAGCAGTCGCCATCGTCCGGGACAAGGATCTGGGGCCAACGTCCTGACTTTC.

Concerning this clonotype itself: Possible read error: a much larger clone is one base away. The chain links TRBV2 to TRBJ2-1; the match to TRBD1 covers 7 bases. CDR1 SNHLY and CDR2 FYNNEI come from the germline V gene. The CDR3 has 12 residues. The CDR3 region has the DNA TGTGCCAGCGGTGGGACAGCAAATGAGCAGCTCTTC. It yields the protein CASGGTANEQLF.

In this sample, this clonotype turned up a few times. V usage is TRBV6-1 and J usage is TRBJ2-2, with D uncertain. The germline CDR1 and CDR2 sequences are MNHNS and SASEGT. The CDR3 runs 19 residues. Trimming removed 6 bases at V and 2 bases at J, with 25 bases between. DNA for the CDR3: TGTGCCAGCAGGTCAGGTCATCTAACAGCTTTTTTCAACACCGGGGAGCTGTTTTTT. Protein sequence: CASRSGHLTAFFNTGELFF.

This rearrangement joins TRBV2 to TRBJ2-6; 8 nucleotides align to TRBD2. This CDR3 spans 17 amino acids. The V and J ends lost 7 bases and 0 bases, in that order; junction bases with no gene match: 8. Germline CDR1 reads SNHLY; CDR2 reads FYNNEI. CDR3 in DNA: TGTGCCAGCACCCGGGGGGGCCTTCGCTCTGGGGCCAACGTCCTGACTTTC. It is translated as CASTRGGLRSGANVLTF.

This clonotype was detected ten times or more. The rearrangement uses TRBV10-3 and TRBJ1-2, with 8 bases lining up with TRBD1. CDR1 is ENHRY and CDR2 is SYGVKD in the germline V gene. This CDR3 contains 12 residues. V trimming: 6 bases; J trimming: 8 bases; junction bases outside the gene matches: 5. Here the CDR3 DNA reads TGTGCCATCAGGGACAGGGTTAGCGGCTACACCTTC. It encodes CAIRDRVSGYTF.

This clonotype has ten or more counts. The chain links TRBV21-1 to TRBJ1-1. TRBV21-1 is a known pseudogene. This CDR3 is built from 11 residues. CDR3 nucleotide sequence: TGTGCCAGCAGCAGAGGCTCTGGAGCTTTCTTT. The encoded protein is CASSRGSGAFF.

This clonotype has more than one count but fewer than ten. V is TRBV5-1 and J is TRBJ1-1, with a possible D match to TRBD1 (5 bases). The ends were cut back, 4 bases at V and 4 bases at J, with 23 bases in the middle. The CDR3 runs 17 residues. Germline assignment: CDR1 SGHRS and CDR2 YFSETQ. As DNA, the CDR3 is TGCGCCAGCAGCGTCCGGGGGGGGTTGAGGCAGGGCACTGAAGCTTTCTTT. This encodes CASSVRGGLRQGTEAFF.

The V gene is TRBV6-5, the J gene TRBJ1-1, with D possibly TRBD1 on 6 matching bases. The CDR3 totals 14 residues. Germline CDR1 reads MNHEY; CDR2 reads SVGAGI. V was pared by 0 bases and J by 5 bases, with 10 bases between. CDR3 DNA: TGTGCCAGCAGTTACTCCCAGGGGCGGACTGAAGCTTTCTTT. Amino acid sequence: CASSYSQGRTEAFF.

At least ten counts were recorded for this clonotype. The chain carries TRBV12-3 or TRBV12-4 and TRBJ2-1; TRBD2 matches 8 bases. Trimming took 6 bases from V and 7 from J; bases not matched to a gene: 11. The CDR3 extends over 15 amino acids. The CDR3 reads CASSPTGRAGNEQFF. DNA of the CDR3: TGTGCCAGCAGCCCCACCGGGAGGGCCGGGAATGAGCAGTTCTTC.

This clonotype was seen many times. V usage is TRBV20-1 and J usage is TRBJ2-3; 11 bases match TRBD2. The V segment lost 6 bases and the J segment 2 bases; nucleotides outside the gene matches: 7. The germline CDR1 and CDR2 sequences are DFQATT and SNEGSKA (reference sequence). The CDR3 spans 15 residues. CDR3 loop: CSALAGGRNTDTQYF. CDR3 coding DNA: TGCAGTGCGTTAGCGGGGGGGCGGAACACAGATACGCAGTATTTT.

This clonotype was seen a few times. V usage is TRBV20-1 and J usage is TRBJ2-6; D call uncertain. V was cut by 2 bases and J by 0 bases, with 11 bases left in between. CDR1 and CDR2 from the germline V gene are DFQATT and SNEGSKA (reference sequence). CDR3 length equals 16 residues. As DNA, the CDR3 is TGCAGTGCTAGACGGACGGAACCCTCTGGGGCCAACGTCCTGACTTTC. Protein: CSARRTEPSGANVLTF.

Many counts were recorded for this clonotype. The rearrangement uses TRBV28 and TRBJ1-1; no reliable D call. V lost 2 bases to trimming and J lost 4 bases, with 5 bases between them. Per germline, CDR1 MDHEN and CDR2 SYDVKM. This CDR3 has 12 amino acids. CDR3 DNA sequence: TGTGCCAGCAGTTTACCGGGCACTGAAGCTTTCTTT. The encoded protein is CASSLPGTEAFF.

This clonotype turned up a few times. This sequence joins TRBV12-3 or TRBV12-4 and TRBJ1-5, with TRBD1 identical over 8 bases. Losses at the gene ends were 6 bases for V and 1 base for J; bases not matched to a gene: 5. The CDR3 has 15 amino acids. For the CDR3, the DNA is TGTGCCAGCAGGTGGACAGGGAGGAGCAATCAGCCCCAGCATTTT. Protein sequence: CASRWTGRSNQPQHF.

In this sample, this clonotype turned up many times. The genes are TRBV12-3 or TRBV12-4 and TRBJ2-1, with 7 bases matching TRBD2. The CDR3 consists of 15 residues. After removal of 6 bases from V and 6 bases from J, the junction contained 11 bases not matched to a gene. In DNA, the CDR3 is TGTGCCAGCAGGGGAGGACTAGAACGAGGCAATGAGCAGTTCTTC. Translation: CASRGGLERGNEQFF.

The gene calls are TRBV27 and TRBJ1-2; D is possibly TRBD1 (5 bases). The V end was cut by 6 bases, the J end by 5 bases, with 13 bases between. CDR1 is MNHEY, CDR2 SMNVEV, per germline (reference sequence). The CDR3 runs to 13 residues. DNA for the CDR3: TGTGCCAGCAGCTCGGGACTCCAGTATGGCTACACCTTC. Translation: CASSSGLQYGYTF.

The V call is TRBV6-6, the J call TRBJ1-5; no firm D call. The length of the CDR3 is 13 residues. Trimming removed 8 bases from V and 2 bases from J, with 10 bases in between. CDR1 is MNHNY, CDR2 SVGAGI, per germline (reference sequence). CDR3 protein: CASVPPGNQPQHF. CDR3 nucleotide sequence: TGTGCCAGCGTCCCCCCTGGCAATCAGCCCCAGCATTTT.

The J gene is TRBJ2-1, the V gene TRBV19; D remains unclear. The V and J ends lost 6 bases and 0 bases respectively, with 9 bases between them. The CDR3 covers 14 residues. CDR1 is LNHDA and CDR2 is SQIVND in the germline V gene (reference sequence). The CDR3 DNA reads as TGTGCCAGTAGGATCGCCAGCTCCTACAATGAGCAGTTCTTC. It is translated as CASRIASSYNEQFF.

In DNA, the CDR3 is TGCAGTGCTCTCTGGGACACAGATACGCAGTATTTT. Protein product: CSALWDTDTQYF. V is TRBV20-1 and J is TRBJ2-3, with no clear D. Trimming took off 5 bases at V and 2 bases at J, with 8 bases between the two ends. Germline V lookup: CDR1 DFQATT, CDR2 SNEGSKA (reference sequence). The CDR3 sequence is 12 residues long.

This clonotype appeared many times. The chain uses TRBV5-1 and TRBJ1-1; D is perhaps TRBD1 (5 bases). Trimming stripped 5 bases from V and 3 bases from J, with 20 bases between. Germline assignment: CDR1 SGHRS and CDR2 YFSETQ. This CDR3 has 16 residues. The CDR3 DNA reads as TGCGCCAGCAGTCAACGGGTGGGGGGAGGAGACACTGAAGCTTTCTTT. Its translation: CASSQRVGGGDTEAFF.

V is TRBV5-1 and J is TRBJ2-5; 8 positions agree with TRBD2. This CDR3 comprises 16 residues. The junction had 14 bases not matched to a gene; V was cut back by 5 bases and J by 5 bases. CDR1 is SGHRS, CDR2 YFSETQ, per germline. CDR3 sequence reads: CASSPDHRTSGETQYF. The CDR3 DNA is TGCGCCAGCAGTCCCGACCACCGCACTAGCGGCGAGACCCAGTACTTC.

This clonotype was picked up many times. The gene calls are TRBV5-1 and TRBJ2-1; D might be TRBD2 (6 bases). Germline V gene data show CDR1 as SGHRS and CDR2 as YFSETQ. The length of the CDR3 is 16 residues. The V and J ends lost 1 base and 9 bases respectively, with 20 bases between them. In DNA form, the CDR3 reads TGCGCCAGCAGCTTGACGCCGGGACTTTCTCGGGGTGAGCAGTTCTTC. Amino acids: CASSLTPGLSRGEQFF.

The CDR3 DNA reads TGTGCCAGCAGAACTACGACCCGGGCTTGGGGCTACACCTTC. It is translated as CASRTTTRAWGYTF. V and J are TRBV27 and TRBJ1-2; unclear D gene. V lost 6 bases to trimming and J lost 8 bases, with 19 bases between them. Germline V lookup: CDR1 MNHEY, CDR2 SMNVEV (reference sequence). The CDR3 contains 14 residues.

This clonotype has a count of ten or more. V is TRBV19 and J is TRBJ2-2, with no clear D. The CDR3 contains 12 residues. CDR1 and CDR2 from the germline V gene are LNHDA and SQIVND (reference sequence). The V gene lost 5 bases and the J gene lost 5 bases, with 6 bases spanning the gap. Written as DNA, the CDR3 is TGTGCCAGTAGTCGTCGGACCGGGGAGCTGTTTTTT. Residues: CASSRRTGELFF.

The chain uses TRBV12-3 or TRBV12-4 and TRBJ2-1; 9 nucleotides match TRBD2. CDR3 length: 16 residues. V trimming: 6 bases; J trimming: 4 bases; junction bases outside the gene matches: 10. In nucleotides, the CDR3 is TGTGCCAGCAGACAAACCAGCGGGGGGCAATACAATGAGCAGTTCTTC. Protein: CASRQTSGGQYNEQFF.

The sample holds many counts of this clonotype. The CDR3 region is CASSSAALREQFF. The CDR3, as DNA: TGTGCCAGCAGTTCCGCCGCCTTGAGGGAGCAGTTCTTC. The chain uses TRBV12-3 or TRBV12-4 and TRBJ2-1; unclear D gene. V dropped 4 bases and J dropped 10 bases, with 14 bases sitting between them. The CDR3 runs to 13 residues.

This clonotype was recorded at least ten times. The chain is built from TRBV18 and TRBJ1-5, with D unresolved. The V and J ends lost 6 bases and 3 bases respectively, with 9 bases between them. Germline CDR1 reads KGHSH; CDR2 reads LQKENI. CDR3 size: 13 residues. The DNA of the CDR3 is TGTGCCAGCTCGTCGGAGATCAATCAGCCCCAGCATTTT. Its translation: CASSSEINQPQHF.

In this sample, this clonotype turned up a few times. The genes are TRBV7-2 and TRBJ2-3, with TRBD2 as a possible D gene (6 bases). This CDR3 is 16 amino acids long. Trimming stripped 1 base from V and 3 bases from J, with 14 bases between. CDR1 is SGHTA, CDR2 FQGNSA, per germline. The CDR3 DNA reads as TGTGCCAGCAGCTTAGGTCGGGGGTTGGGGACAGATACGCAGTATTTT. Amino acid sequence: CASSLGRGLGTDTQYF. Together with reference TRBV7-2 and TRBJ2-3, the CDR3 gives the full variable domain: GAGVSQSPSNKVTEKGKDVELRCDPISGHTALYWYRQSLGQGLEFLIYFQGNSAPDKSGLPSDRFSAERTGGSVSTLTIQRTQQEDSAVYLCASSLGRGLGTDTQYFGPGTRLTVL.

This clonotype was recorded a few times. For the CDR3, the DNA is TGCAGTGCTAAAATACCGGGACAGGATTACGAGCAGTACTTC. Translation: CSAKIPGQDYEQYF. The chain couples TRBV20-1 to TRBJ2-7; the match to TRBD1 covers 8 bases. The length of the CDR3 is 14 residues. J gave up 4 bases and V 4 bases, and 9 bases lay outside the gene matches. Looked up from germline, CDR1 is DFQATT and CDR2 is SNEGSKA (reference sequence).

The chain couples TRBV6-2 or TRBV6-3 to TRBJ2-7; D possibly corresponds to TRBD1 (5 bases). The CDR3 extends over 15 amino acids. Germline V gene lookup returns CDR1 MNHEY and CDR2 SVGEGT. Between the trimmed V and J ends, which lost 8 bases and 5 bases, there was a span of 22 bases. As DNA, the CDR3 is TGTGCCAGCTTGGGGCTCAGACCAGACCCGAACGAGCAGTACTTC. This codes for CASLGLRPDPNEQYF.